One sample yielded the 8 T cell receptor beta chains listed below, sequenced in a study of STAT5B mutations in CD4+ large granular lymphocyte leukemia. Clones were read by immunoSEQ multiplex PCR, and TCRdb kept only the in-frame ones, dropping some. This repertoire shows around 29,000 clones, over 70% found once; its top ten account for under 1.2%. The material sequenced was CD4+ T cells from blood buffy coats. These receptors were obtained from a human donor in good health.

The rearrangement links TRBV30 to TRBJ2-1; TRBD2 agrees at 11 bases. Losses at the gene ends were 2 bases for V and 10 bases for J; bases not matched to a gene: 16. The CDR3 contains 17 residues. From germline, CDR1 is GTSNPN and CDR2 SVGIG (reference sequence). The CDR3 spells CAWSLGLGLAGPGEQFF. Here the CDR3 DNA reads TGTGCCTGGAGTTTAGGGCTAGGACTAGCGGGCCCTGGGGAGCAGTTCTTC. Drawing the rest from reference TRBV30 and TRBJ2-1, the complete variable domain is SQTIHQWPATLVQPVGSPLSLECTVEGTSNPNLYWYRQAAGRGLQLLFYSVGIGQISSEVPQNLSASRPQDRQFILSSKKLLLSDSGFYLCAWSLGLGLAGPGEQFFGPGTRLTVL.

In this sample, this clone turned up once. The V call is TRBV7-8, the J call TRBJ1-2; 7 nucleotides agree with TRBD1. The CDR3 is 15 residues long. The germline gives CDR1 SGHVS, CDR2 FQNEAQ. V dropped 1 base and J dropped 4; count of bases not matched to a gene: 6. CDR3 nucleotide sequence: TGTGCCAGCAGCTTAGGAGCCCCAGGGGGCTATGGCTACACCTTC. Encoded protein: CASSLGAPGGYGYTF.

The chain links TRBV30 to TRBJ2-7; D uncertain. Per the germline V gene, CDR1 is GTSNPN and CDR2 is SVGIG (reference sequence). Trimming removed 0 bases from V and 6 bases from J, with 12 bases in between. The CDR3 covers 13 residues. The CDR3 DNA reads TGTGCCTGGAGTGTAAGCAGAGCTTTCGAGCAGTACTTC. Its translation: CAWSVSRAFEQYF.

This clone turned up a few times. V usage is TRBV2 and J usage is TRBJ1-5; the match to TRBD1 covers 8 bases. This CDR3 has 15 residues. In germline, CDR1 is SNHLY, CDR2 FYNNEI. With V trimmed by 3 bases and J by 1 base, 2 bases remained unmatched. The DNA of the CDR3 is TGTGCCAGCAGTGAGGACAGGGCGAGCAATCAGCCCCAGCATTTT. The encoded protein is CASSEDRASNQPQHF.

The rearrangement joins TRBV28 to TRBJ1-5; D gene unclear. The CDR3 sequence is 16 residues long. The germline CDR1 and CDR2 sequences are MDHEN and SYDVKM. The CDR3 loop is CASGTDFFYSNQPQHF. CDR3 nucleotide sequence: TGTGCGAGCGGTACCGATTTCTTCTATAGCAATCAGCCCCAGCATTTT.

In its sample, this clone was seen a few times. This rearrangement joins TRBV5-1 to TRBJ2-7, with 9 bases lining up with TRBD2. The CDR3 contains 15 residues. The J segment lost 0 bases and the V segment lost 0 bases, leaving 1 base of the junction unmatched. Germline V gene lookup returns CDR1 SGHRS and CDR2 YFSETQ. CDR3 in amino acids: CASSLVSGSSYEQYF. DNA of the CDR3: TGCGCCAGCAGCTTGGTTAGCGGGAGCTCCTACGAGCAGTACTTC.

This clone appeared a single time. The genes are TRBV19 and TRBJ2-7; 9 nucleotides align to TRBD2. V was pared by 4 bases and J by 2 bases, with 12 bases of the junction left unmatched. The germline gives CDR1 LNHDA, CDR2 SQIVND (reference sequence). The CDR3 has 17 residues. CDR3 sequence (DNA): TGTGCCAGTAGTAGGCCCCTTAGCGGGAGAGAACCCTACGAGCAGTACTTC. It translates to CASSRPLSGREPYEQYF.

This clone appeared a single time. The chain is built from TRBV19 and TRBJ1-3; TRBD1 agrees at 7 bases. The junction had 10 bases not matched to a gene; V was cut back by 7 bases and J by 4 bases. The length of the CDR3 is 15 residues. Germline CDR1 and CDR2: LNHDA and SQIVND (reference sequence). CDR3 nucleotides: TGTGCCAGTACTCTCGGGACAGCTGGAGGAAACACCATATATTTT. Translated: CASTLGTAGGNTIYF.